Described below is a single T cell receptor beta chain sequence and its context. Its cognate antigen has yet to be identified. Base quality data are lacking; no much larger clone is found one base away. This specimen comes from a study of blood T cell repertoires in COVID-19 (dated by TCRdb to about 2020). With respect to the entire study: The collaborator samples originated in the United States, Italy and Spain and spanned the acute and convalescent phases of COVID-19. The material from the prospective study consisted of cDNA or gDNA derived from T cells, B-cell-depleted T cells, or PBMCs. The dataset comprised deeply sampled blood TCRbeta repertoires from subjects exposed to, actively infected with, or recovered from COVID-19. Where available, HLA class I and class II types were obtained from metadata supplied by the sample provider rather than from assay-based typing. The sample metadata nearly always contained a de-identified subject ID, COVID-19 status, age in years and sex. The repertoires were released in a freely available public database meant as a resource for research on the immune response to SARS-CoV-2. Samples were obtained from the ongoing ImmuneRACE study (first 160 participants) and from 950 to 1,500 subjects provided by 6 global collaborators.

The CDR3 numbers 15 residues from cysteine through phenylalanine. The DNA shown is the 45-base CDR3, in frame from base 1. After removal of 6 bases from V and 1 base from J, the junction retains 7 bases not matched to a gene. Reading the germline V gene gives CDR1 ENHRY and CDR2 SYGVKD. Results the study describes overall, beyond this receptor: Clinical and demographic metadata were provided uncurated, with the amount varying by source and participant.

TCRbeta CDR3 regions were amplified from genomic DNA using the immunoSEQ Assay, a bias-controlled multiplex PCR. The study's processing was this. Nucleated cell counts per sample were estimated from amplification of reference gene primers within the assay. To quantify the absolute abundance of each unique TCRbeta CDR3 rearrangement, sequence reads were collapsed and filtered. For each sample, productive Simpson clonality was calculated by taking the square root of Simpson's diversity index across productive rearrangements. As stored in TCRdb, this immuneACCESS dataset retains in-frame rearrangements with V and J assigned. A fraction of the clones does not appear; measured against another copy, unresolved V genes explain less than half of the discrepancy, and the remainder lacks a known reason. Clonal size and the V and J genes are those of that table, whereas D and trimming came from the DNA. The sample table shows 55,000 to 90,000 clones, and 70% to 90% are seen once. 3% to 5% of the sample lies in the top ten.

Collaborating institutions collected whole blood in K2EDTA tubes following their own protocols. For TCRbeta analysis, collaborators shipped samples in one of three forms: frozen whole blood, isolated PBMCs, or DNA extracted from either of those sample types. Recombination linked TRBV10-3 to TRBJ2-3; 7 bases in between match TRBD1. Sequenced input: peripheral blood. This receptor was identified in a man between 65 and 85 years old with active COVID-19. The nucleotides read TGTGCCATCAGCCCCGGACAGGTCCGCACAGATACGCAGTATTTT. The resulting protein is CAISPGQVRTDTQYF.